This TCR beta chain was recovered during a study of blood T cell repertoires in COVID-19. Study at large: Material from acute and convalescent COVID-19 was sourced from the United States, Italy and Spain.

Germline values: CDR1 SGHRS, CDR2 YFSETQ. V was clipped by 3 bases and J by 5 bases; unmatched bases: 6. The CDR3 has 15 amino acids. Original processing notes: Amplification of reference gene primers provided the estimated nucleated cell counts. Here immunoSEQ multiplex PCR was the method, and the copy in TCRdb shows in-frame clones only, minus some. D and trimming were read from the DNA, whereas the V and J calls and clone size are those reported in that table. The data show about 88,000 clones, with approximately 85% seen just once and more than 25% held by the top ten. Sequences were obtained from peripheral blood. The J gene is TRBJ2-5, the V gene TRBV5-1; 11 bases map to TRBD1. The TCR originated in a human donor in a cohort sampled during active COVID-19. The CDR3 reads CASSWTDRGRETQYF. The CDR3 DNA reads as TGCGCCAGCAGCTGGACGGACAGGGGGCGGGAGACCCAGTACTTC.